The source of this T cell receptor (beta chain) is a study of T cell responses to AZD1222 COVID-19 vaccine. Study background: Second-dose recipients at about 4 or about 12 weeks were treated as one pooled group. Broader study findings: When two AZD1222 doses had been given, Spike-specific TCR breadth and depth rose.

Germline loops: CDR1 SGHRS, CDR2 YFSETQ. The V end was cut by 4 bases, the J end by 0 bases, with 18 bases between. The CDR3 consists of 17 residues. About this clone: Its antigen is currently unknown.

Clones were read by immunoSEQ multiplex PCR, and TCRdb kept only the in-frame ones, dropping some. The sample holds about 97,000 clones, around nine tenths seen once. The chain couples TRBV5-1 to TRBJ2-3, with D hard to call. The sequencing here drew on peripheral blood, taken on day 0 of AZD1222 vaccination. This clonotype was sampled from an adult in good health. The CDR3 region is CASSLLGSVPSTDTQYF. The CDR3 nucleotides read TGCGCCAGCAGCCTGTTGGGGTCGGTTCCTAGCACAGATACGCAGTATTTT.